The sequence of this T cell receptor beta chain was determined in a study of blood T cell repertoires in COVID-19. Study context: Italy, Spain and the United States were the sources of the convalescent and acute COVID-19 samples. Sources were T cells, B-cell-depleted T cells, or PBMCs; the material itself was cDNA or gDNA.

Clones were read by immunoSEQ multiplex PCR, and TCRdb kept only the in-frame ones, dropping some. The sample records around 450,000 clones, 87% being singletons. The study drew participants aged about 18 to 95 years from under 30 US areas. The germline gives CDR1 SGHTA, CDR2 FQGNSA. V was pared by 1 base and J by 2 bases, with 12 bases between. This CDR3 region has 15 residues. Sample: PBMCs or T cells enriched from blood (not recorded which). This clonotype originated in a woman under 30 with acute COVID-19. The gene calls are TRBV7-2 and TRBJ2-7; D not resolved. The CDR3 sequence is CASSLVAASTYEQYF. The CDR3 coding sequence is TGTGCCAGCAGCTTAGTGGCGGCCTCAACCTACGAGCAGTACTTC. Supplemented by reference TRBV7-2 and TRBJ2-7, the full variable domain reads GAGVSQSPSNKVTEKGKDVELRCDPISGHTALYWYRQSLGQGLEFLIYFQGNSAPDKSGLPSDRFSAERTGGSVSTLTIQRTQQEDSAVYLCASSLVAASTYEQYFGPGTRLTVT.